This T cell receptor (beta chain) came from a study of blood T cell repertoires in COVID-19. Study-level information: Material from acute and convalescent COVID-19 was sourced from the United States, Italy and Spain. Sources were T cells, B-cell-depleted T cells, or PBMCs; the material itself was cDNA or gDNA.

V lost 6 bases to trimming and J lost 6 bases; unmatched junction nucleotides: 3. The V gene's germline CDR1 is SGHVS and CDR2 FQNEAQ. CDR3 length: 13 residues. In the study's own analysis: Amplified reference gene primers provided the basis for estimating nucleated cell counts. Here immunoSEQ multiplex PCR was the method, and the copy in TCRdb shows in-frame clones only, minus some. V, J and clone size are taken as reported in that table, and D and trimming were inferred from the DNA itself. The data hold about 60,000 clones, with 88% observed a single time. The receptor was derived from a human donor in a cohort sampled during active COVID-19. Material: peripheral blood. The V gene is TRBV7-8, the J gene TRBJ2-2; 8 bases fit TRBD1. The CDR3 loop reads CASRPRGPGELFF. CDR3 nucleotides: TGTGCCAGCAGACCCAGGGGGCCCGGGGAGCTGTTTTTT.